Below, 10 T cell receptor beta chains from the same sample are listed, as sequenced in a study of cytotoxic CD8 clonotypes in ibrutinib-treated CLL. Profiled with immunoSEQ multiplex PCR; TCRdb holds only in-frame clones, not every one. The sample yields 200,000 or so clones, 75% to 85% seen once. Sequencing used PBMCs, obtained after 12 months of ibrutinib treatment. These receptors originate from a human donor with chronic lymphocytic leukemia.

This clone has just one count. The chain uses TRBV6-1 and TRBJ1-3; D not resolved. The V end was cut by 6 bases, the J end by 0 bases, with 9 bases between. Per the germline V gene, CDR1 is MNHNS and CDR2 is SASEGT. The CDR3 covers 14 residues. CDR3 nucleotide sequence: TGTGCCAGCAGCAAGCTGGACTCTGGAAACACCATATATTTT. It translates to CASSKLDSGNTIYF.

This clone has only one observation. The V and J genes are TRBV27 and TRBJ1-1; D is uncertain. Trimming removed 0 bases from V and 11 bases from J, with 13 bases in between. This CDR3 contains 13 residues. Germline CDR1 and CDR2: MNHEY and SMNVEV (reference sequence). CDR3 sequence (DNA): TGTGCCAGCAGTTTATCAAGGTCCTTACTGGCTTTCTTT. This encodes CASSLSRSLLAFF.

The J gene is TRBJ1-2, the V gene TRBV6-5; D possibly corresponds to TRBD1 (6 bases). V was trimmed by 6 bases and J by 0 bases, leaving 11 bases between them. The CDR3 loop spans 14 amino acids. Germline CDR1 MNHEY, CDR2 SVGAGI. The CDR3 loop is CASRTDSANYGYTF. As DNA, the CDR3 is TGTGCCAGCAGGACGGACAGTGCTAACTATGGCTACACCTTC.

This clone was found many times. The rearrangement joins TRBV19 to TRBJ1-4, with a possible D match to TRBD1 (5 bases). Germline CDR1 LNHDA, CDR2 SQIVND (reference sequence). V shed 3 bases and J shed 7 bases, with 12 bases lying between them. The CDR3 consists of 14 residues. CDR3 in amino acids: CASSISGGSEKLFF. The CDR3 DNA follows: TGTGCCAGTAGTATCAGCGGGGGGAGTGAAAAACTGTTTTTT.

J is TRBJ1-2 and V is TRBV28, with D tentatively TRBD1 (5 bases). This CDR3 is 14 amino acids long. V was trimmed by 8 bases and J by 4 bases, leaving 17 bases between them. Germline V gene lookup returns CDR1 MDHEN and CDR2 SYDVKM. The CDR3 sequence: CASLKNAGGYGYTF. CDR3 DNA: TGTGCCAGCCTAAAAAACGCCGGGGGCTATGGCTACACCTTC.

V usage is TRBV7-6 and J usage is TRBJ2-3; 9 bases fit TRBD2. The CDR3 runs 16 residues. Trimming at V came to 5 bases and at J to 4 bases, leaving 10 bases not matched to a gene. Germline assignment: CDR1 SGHVS and CDR2 FNYEAQ. The chain's CDR3 is CASSELAGEPADTQYF. The CDR3 coding sequence is TGTGCCAGCAGCGAACTAGCGGGCGAACCGGCAGATACGCAGTATTTT. The complete variable domain, with remaining parts taken from reference TRBV7-6 and TRBJ2-3, reads GAGVSQSPRYKVTKRGQDVALRCDPISGHVSLYWYRQALGQGPEFLTYFNYEAQQDKSGLPNDRFSAERPEGSISTLTIQRTEQRDSAMYRCASSELAGEPADTQYFGPGTRLTVL.

This clone was recorded only once. This chain joins TRBV5-1 and TRBJ2-1, with 9 nucleotides matching TRBD2. The CDR3 loop spans 14 amino acids. Germline V gives CDR1 SGHRS, CDR2 YFSETQ. The J segment lost 9 bases and the V segment lost 6 bases, leaving 10 bases of the junction unmatched. For the CDR3, the DNA is TGCGCCAGCAATTTAGCGGGAGTAGTCGGTGAGCAGTTCTTC. Protein: CASNLAGVVGEQFF. The whole variable domain, filled in from reference TRBV5-1 and TRBJ2-1, reads KAGVTQTPRYLIKTRGQQVTLSCSPISGHRSVSWYQQTPGQGLQFLFEYFSETQRNKGNFPGRFSGRQFSNSRSEMNVSTLELGDSALYLCASNLAGVVGEQFFGPGTRLTVL.

V gene TRBV6-5 combines with J gene TRBJ2-5, with 10 bases that match TRBD1. The germline V gene encodes CDR1 MNHEY and CDR2 SVGAGI. V was clipped by 6 bases and J by 5 bases; unmatched bases: 6. This CDR3 spans 14 amino acids. The CDR3 here is CASRTGGLEETQYF. The CDR3 nucleotides are TGTGCCAGCAGGACAGGGGGCTTGGAGGAGACCCAGTACTTC.

CDR3 in DNA: TGTGCCAGCAGTGTAGAGAGACTAGCGGTAGATACGCAGTATTTT. Its protein is CASSVERLAVDTQYF. V gene TRBV6-1 combines with J gene TRBJ2-3, with TRBD2 matching over 9 bases. V lost 4 bases to trimming and J lost 5 bases; unmatched junction nucleotides: 7. Germline-derived CDR1 and CDR2 are MNHNS and SASEGT. The CDR3 loop spans 15 amino acids.

The sample holds a few counts of this clone. The chain carries TRBV20-1 and TRBJ1-2, with D uncertain. Germline lookup yields CDR1 DFQATT and CDR2 SNEGSKA (reference sequence). The CDR3 length is 11 residues. Trimming stripped 6 bases from V and 4 bases from J, with 9 bases between. The CDR3 DNA reads as TGCAGTGCACCCGGGTTCTATGGCTACACCTTC. Protein: CSAPGFYGYTF.